This T cell receptor (beta chain) was retrieved from a study of metastatic and nonmetastatic thyroid tumors. Study summary: Across blood and tumor or nodule tissue, repertoires from malignant and benign thyroid patients were compared with one another. Study-level points and caveats: Malignant tumors reportedly showed significantly higher TCR beta diversity than benign nodules in both blood and tumor.

TCRdb redid the clone calls on the PCR reads using MiXCR. The sample records about 20,000 clones, 21% being singletons. V was shortened by 3 bases and J by 6 bases, with 11 bases between the two germline ends. Germline-derived CDR1 and CDR2 are MNHNS and SASEGT. The CDR3 loop spans 14 amino acids. No treatment of any kind had been given to any patient before thyroid surgery. This clone was detected only a few times. Its antigen is unknown. The TCR comes from a female donor with papillary thyroid cancer or a benign thyroid nodule (not recorded which). Some clones in this sample may be carry-over from other donors' samples. The chain employs TRBV6-1 and TRBJ2-2; D is uncertain. Material for sequencing was tumor tissue. CDR3 loop: CASSEEPRSGELFF. The DNA of the CDR3 is TGTGCCAGCAGTGAGGAACCACGATCCGGGGAGCTGTTTTTT.